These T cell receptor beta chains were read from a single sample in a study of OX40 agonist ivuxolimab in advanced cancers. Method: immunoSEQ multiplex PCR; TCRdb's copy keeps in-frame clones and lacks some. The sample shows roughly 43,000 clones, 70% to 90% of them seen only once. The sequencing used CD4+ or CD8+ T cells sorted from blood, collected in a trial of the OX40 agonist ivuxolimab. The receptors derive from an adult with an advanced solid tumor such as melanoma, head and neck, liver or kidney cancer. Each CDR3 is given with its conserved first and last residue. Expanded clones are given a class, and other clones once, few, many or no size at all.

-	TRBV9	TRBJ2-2	CASSVAGDGGELFF
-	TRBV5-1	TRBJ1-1	CASSLAEGEAFF
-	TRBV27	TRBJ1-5	CASSPRGAYQPQHF
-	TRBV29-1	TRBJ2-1	CSVEHLYNEQFF
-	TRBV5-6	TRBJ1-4	CASSLAGRGPTNEKLFF
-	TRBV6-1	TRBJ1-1	CASSPKFRIAEAFF
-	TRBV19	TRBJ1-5	CASSNWGSNQPQHF
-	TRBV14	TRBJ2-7	CASSQTGPGLLPYEQYF
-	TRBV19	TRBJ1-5	CATAWEGLSNQPQHF
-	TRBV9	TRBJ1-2	CASSVAPTTAGGLDYGYTF
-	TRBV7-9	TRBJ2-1	CASSLEGLASNEQFF
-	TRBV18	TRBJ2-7	CASSPPTGYYEQYF
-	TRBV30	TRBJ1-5	CAWSVGGQPQHF
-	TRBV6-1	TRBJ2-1	CASSGDEQFF
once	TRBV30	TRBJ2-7	CAWSVRDRPSGFYEQYF
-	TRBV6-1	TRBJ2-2	CASSEGPADLSLFF
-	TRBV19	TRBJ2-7	CASSYSPGQGNEQYF
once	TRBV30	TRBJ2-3	CAWSVIGGRTYTDTQYF
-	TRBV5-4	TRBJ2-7	CASSLWTGLDYEQYF
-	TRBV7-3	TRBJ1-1	CASSLLRLADTEAFF
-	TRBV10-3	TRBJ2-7	CAISESSYEQYF
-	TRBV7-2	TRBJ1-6	CASSLGPPGQSYNSPLHF
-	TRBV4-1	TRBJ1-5	CASSPEGFQGGQPQHF
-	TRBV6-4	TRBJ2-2	CASSERGGNTGELFF
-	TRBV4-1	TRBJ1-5	CASSQDLGTGGNQPQHF
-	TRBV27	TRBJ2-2	CASSFAGLGELFF
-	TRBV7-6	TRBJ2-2	CASSRQGLGGELFF
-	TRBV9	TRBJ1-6	CASSVEGLGNSPLHF
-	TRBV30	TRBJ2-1	CAWSQGIKGQFF
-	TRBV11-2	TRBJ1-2	CASSWTSYGYTF
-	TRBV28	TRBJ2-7	CASSLGYGVSSYEQYF
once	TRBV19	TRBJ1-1	CASSMSQGVRTEAFF
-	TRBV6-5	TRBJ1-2	CASSSDRVNYGYTF
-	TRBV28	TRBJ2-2	CASRTPGQGAPDTGELFF
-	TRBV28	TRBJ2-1	CASSFSNPVGEQFF
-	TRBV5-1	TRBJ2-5	CASSPGTSGGETQYF
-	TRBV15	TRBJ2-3	CATSRPFPTDTQYF
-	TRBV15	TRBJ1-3	CATTGRFSGNTIYF
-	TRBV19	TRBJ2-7	CASSRGQAGIVEQYF
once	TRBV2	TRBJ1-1	CASRVDTEAFF
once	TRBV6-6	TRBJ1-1	CASSSTGAAAFF
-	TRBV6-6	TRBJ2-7	CASSSWGGYEQYF
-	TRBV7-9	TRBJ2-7	CASSLDRAYEQYF
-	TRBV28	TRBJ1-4	CASKQGGTNEKLFF
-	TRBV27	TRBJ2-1	CASSLSFTGLGYEQFF